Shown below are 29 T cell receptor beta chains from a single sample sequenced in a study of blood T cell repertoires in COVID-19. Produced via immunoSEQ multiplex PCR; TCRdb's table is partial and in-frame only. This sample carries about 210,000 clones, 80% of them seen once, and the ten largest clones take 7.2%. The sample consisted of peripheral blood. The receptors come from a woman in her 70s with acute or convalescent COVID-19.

Written as DNA, the CDR3 is TGTGCCAGCAGTGAATGGCAGGCATCTAGCACAGATACGCAGTATTTT. The encoded protein is CASSEWQASSTDTQYF. The rearrangement uses TRBV2 and TRBJ2-3; D gene unclear. Deletions cut 2 bases from V and 0 bases from J, with 12 bases between. The germline V gene encodes CDR1 SNHLY and CDR2 FYNNEI. The CDR3 extends over 16 amino acids.

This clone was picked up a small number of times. CDR3 DNA: TGCAGTGCTAGTCCCCGGACAGGATTTAATGAAAAACTGTTTTTT. Protein sequence: CSASPRTGFNEKLFF. This chain connects TRBV20-1 to TRBJ1-4; 7 positions match TRBD1. The CDR3 totals 15 residues. The V gene's germline CDR1 is DFQATT and CDR2 SNEGSKA (reference sequence). J lost 4 bases, V lost 3 bases, and 8 bases had no gene match.

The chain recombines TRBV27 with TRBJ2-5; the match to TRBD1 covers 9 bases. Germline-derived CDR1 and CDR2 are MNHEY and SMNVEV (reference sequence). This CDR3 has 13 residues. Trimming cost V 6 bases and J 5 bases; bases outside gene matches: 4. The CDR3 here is CASRGQGIETQYF. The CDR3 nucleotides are TGTGCCAGCAGAGGACAGGGGATTGAGACCCAGTACTTC.

The CDR3 loop is CASSPASLRVGETQYF. CDR3 DNA sequence: TGTGCCAGCAGTCCCGCAAGCCTGCGGGTGGGAGAGACCCAGTACTTC. The chain employs TRBV19 and TRBJ2-5, with D possibly TRBD2 on 5 matching bases. CDR3 length: 16 residues. CDR1 is LNHDA and CDR2 is SQIVND in the germline V gene (reference sequence). The V gene lost 9 bases and the J gene lost 4 bases, with 24 bases spanning the gap.

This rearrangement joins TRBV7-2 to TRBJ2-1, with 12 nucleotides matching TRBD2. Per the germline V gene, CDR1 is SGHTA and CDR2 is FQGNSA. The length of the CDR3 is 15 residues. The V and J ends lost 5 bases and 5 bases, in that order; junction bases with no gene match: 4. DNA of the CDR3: TGTGCCAGCAGCATAAGACTAGCGGGGGACAATGAGCAGTTCTTC. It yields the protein CASSIRLAGDNEQFF.

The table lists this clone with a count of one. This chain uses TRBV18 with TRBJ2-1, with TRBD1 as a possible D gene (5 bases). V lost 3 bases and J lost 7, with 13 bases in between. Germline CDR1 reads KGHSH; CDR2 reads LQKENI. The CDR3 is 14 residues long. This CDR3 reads CASSPSRVKNEQFF. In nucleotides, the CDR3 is TGTGCCAGCTCACCGAGCAGGGTTAAGAATGAGCAGTTCTTC. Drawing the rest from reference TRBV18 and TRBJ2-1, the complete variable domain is NAGVMQNPRHLVRRRGQEARLRCSPMKGHSHVYWYRQLPEEGLKFMVYLQKENIIDESGMPKERFSAEFPKEGPSILRIQQVVRGDSAAYFCASSPSRVKNEQFFGPGTRLTVL.

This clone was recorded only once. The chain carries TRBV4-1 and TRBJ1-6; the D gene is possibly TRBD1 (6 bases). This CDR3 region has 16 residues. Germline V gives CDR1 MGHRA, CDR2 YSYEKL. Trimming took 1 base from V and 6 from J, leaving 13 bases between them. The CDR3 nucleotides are TGCGCCAGCAGCCAAGCCATGACAGGCTTTAATTCACCCCTCCACTTT. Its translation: CASSQAMTGFNSPLHF.

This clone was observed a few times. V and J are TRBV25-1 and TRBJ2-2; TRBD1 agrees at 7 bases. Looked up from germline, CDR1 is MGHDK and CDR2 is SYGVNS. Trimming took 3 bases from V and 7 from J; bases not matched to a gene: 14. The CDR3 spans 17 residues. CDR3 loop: CASSDPLLTGSDGELFF. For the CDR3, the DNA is TGTGCCAGCAGTGATCCTCTCCTGACAGGGAGCGACGGGGAGCTGTTTTTT.

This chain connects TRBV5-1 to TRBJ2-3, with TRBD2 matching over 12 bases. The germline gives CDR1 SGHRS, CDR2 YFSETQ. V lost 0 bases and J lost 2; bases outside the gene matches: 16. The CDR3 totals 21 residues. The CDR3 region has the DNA TGCGCCAGCAGCTTGGCCCCACGACTAGCGGGGGCCATTCACTACACAGATACGCAGTATTTT. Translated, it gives CASSLAPRLAGAIHYTDTQYF.

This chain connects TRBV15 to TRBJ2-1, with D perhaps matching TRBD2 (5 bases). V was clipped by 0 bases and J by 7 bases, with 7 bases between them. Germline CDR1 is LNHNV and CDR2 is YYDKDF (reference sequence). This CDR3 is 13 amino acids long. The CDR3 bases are TGTGCCACCAGCAGAGATAGAGGGAATGAGCAGTTCTTC. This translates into CATSRDRGNEQFF.

CDR3 amino acids: CASSEWDTNYEQYF. The CDR3 DNA follows: TGTGCCAGCAGTGAATGGGACACAAACTACGAGCAGTACTTC. The chain recombines TRBV2 with TRBJ2-7, with a possible D match to TRBD1 (6 bases). CDR1 and CDR2 from the germline V gene are SNHLY and FYNNEI. Trimming removed 2 bases from V and 3 bases from J, with 11 bases in between. The CDR3 is made up of 14 amino acids. The full variable domain, completed using reference TRBV2 and TRBJ2-7, is EPEVTQTPSHQVTQMGQEVILRCVPISNHLYFYWYRQILGQKVEFLVSFYNNEISEKSEIFDDQFSVERPDGSNFTLKIRSTKLEDSAMYFCASSEWDTNYEQYFGPGTRLTVT.

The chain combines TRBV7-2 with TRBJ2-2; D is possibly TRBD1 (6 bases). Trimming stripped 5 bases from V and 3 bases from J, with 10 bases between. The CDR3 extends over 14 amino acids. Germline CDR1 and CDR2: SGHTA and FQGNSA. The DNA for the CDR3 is TGTGCCAGCAGCCAATGGACAGACACCGGGGAGCTGTTTTTT. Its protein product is CASSQWTDTGELFF.

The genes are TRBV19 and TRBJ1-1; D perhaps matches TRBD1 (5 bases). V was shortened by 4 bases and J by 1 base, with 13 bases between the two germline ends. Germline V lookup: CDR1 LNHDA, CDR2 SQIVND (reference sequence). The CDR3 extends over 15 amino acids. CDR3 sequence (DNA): TGTGCCAGTAGTAGGGGCTATGGGGCGAACACTGAAGCTTTCTTT. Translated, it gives CASSRGYGANTEAFF.

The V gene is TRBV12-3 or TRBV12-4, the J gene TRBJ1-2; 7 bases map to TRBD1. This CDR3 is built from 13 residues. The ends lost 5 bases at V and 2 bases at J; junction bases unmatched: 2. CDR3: CASSQQGNYGYTF. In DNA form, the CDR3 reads TGTGCCAGCAGTCAACAGGGGAACTATGGCTACACCTTC.

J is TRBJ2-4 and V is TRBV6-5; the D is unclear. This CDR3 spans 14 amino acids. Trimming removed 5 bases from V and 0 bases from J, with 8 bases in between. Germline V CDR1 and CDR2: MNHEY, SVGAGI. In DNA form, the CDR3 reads TGTGCCAGCAGTCCGACTGGAGCCAAAAACATTCAGTACTTC. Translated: CASSPTGAKNIQYF.

The CDR3 bases are TGTGCCAGCAGTTCCCCCGGGGGGGGAGGAGATACGCAGTATTTT. Protein product: CASSSPGGGGDTQYF. The gene calls are TRBV6-2 or TRBV6-3 and TRBJ2-3; 8 positions agree with TRBD2. From germline, CDR1 is MNHEY and CDR2 SVGEGT. The CDR3 extends over 15 amino acids. V lost 4 bases, J lost 5 bases, and 8 bases stayed unmatched.

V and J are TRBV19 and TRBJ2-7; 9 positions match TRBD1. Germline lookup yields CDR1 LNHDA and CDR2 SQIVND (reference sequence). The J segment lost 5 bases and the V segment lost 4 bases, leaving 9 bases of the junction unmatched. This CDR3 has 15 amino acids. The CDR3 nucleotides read TGTGCCAGTAGTAAATACCGGGACAGGGAGCACGAGCAGTACTTC. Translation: CASSKYRDREHEQYF.

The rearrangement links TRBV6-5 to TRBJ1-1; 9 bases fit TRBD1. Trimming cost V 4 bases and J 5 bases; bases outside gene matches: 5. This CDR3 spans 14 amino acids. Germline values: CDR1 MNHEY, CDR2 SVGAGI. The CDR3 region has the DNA TGTGCCAGCAGTTTCTCGACAGGGGGTACTGAAGCTTTCTTT. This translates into CASSFSTGGTEAFF.

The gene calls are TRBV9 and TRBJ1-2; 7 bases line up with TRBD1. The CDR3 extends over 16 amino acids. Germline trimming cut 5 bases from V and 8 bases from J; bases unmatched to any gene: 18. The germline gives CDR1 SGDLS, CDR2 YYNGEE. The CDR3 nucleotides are TGTGCCAGCAGTTACCGACAGGGCCCAACCCAGGGGGGCTACACCTTC. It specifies CASSYRQGPTQGGYTF.

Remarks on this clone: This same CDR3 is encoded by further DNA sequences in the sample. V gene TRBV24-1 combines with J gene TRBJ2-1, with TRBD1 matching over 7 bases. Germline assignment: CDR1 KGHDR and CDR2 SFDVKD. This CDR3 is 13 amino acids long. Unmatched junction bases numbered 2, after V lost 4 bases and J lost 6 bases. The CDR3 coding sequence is TGTGCCACCAGTGACTGGGACAGCAATGAGCAGTTCTTC. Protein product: CATSDWDSNEQFF.

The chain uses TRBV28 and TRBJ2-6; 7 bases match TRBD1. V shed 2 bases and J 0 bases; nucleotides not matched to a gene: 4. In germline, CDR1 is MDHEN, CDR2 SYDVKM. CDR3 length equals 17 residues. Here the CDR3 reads CASSLGTALSGANVLTF. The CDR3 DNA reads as TGTGCCAGCAGTTTAGGGACAGCCCTCTCTGGGGCCAACGTCCTGACTTTC.

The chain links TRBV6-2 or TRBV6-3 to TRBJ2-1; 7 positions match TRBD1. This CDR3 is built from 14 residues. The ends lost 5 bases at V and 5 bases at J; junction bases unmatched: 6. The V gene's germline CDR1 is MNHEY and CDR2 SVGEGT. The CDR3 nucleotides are TGTGCCAGCAGTACAAGACAGGGAAACAATGAGCAGTTCTTC. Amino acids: CASSTRQGNNEQFF.

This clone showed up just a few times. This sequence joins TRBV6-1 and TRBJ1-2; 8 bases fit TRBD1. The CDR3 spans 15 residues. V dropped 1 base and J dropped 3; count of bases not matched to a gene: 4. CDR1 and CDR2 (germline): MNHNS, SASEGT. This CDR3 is CASSEGGTGDYGYTF. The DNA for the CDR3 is TGTGCCAGCAGTGAAGGAGGGACAGGCGACTATGGCTACACCTTC.

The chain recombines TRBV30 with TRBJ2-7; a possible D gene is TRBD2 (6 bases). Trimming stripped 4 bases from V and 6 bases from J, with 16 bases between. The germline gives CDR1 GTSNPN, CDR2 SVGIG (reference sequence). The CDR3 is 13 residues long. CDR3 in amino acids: CAWKARRAGEQYF. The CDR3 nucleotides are TGTGCCTGGAAGGCCAGGCGAGCGGGCGAGCAGTACTTC.

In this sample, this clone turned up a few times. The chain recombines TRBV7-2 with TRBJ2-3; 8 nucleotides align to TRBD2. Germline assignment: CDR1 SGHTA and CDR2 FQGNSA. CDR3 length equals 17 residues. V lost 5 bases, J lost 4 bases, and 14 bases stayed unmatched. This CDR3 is CASSKRPGTRYSDTQYF. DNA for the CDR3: TGTGCCAGCAGCAAACGACCCGGGACTAGGTATTCAGATACGCAGTATTTT.

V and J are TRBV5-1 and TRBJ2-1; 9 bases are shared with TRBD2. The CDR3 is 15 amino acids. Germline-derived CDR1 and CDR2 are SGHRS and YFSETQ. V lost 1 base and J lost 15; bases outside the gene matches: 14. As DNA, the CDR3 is TGCGCCAGCAGCTTGAACGGACTAGCGTCGCCCGGCCCGTTCTTC. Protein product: CASSLNGLASPGPFF.

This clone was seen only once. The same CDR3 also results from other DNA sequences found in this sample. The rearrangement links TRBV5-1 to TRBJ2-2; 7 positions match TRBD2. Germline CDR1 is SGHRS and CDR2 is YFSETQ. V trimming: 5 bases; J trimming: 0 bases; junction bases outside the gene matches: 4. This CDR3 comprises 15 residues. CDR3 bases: TGCGCCAGCAGTCCCGGGACTACGAACACCGGGGAGCTGTTTTTT. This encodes CASSPGTTNTGELFF.

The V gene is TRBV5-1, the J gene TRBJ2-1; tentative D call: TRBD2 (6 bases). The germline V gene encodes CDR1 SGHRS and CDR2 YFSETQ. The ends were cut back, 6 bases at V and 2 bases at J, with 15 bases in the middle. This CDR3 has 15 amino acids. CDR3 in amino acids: CASTVGDWTYNEQFF. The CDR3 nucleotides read TGCGCCAGCACCGTGGGGGACTGGACCTACAATGAGCAGTTCTTC.

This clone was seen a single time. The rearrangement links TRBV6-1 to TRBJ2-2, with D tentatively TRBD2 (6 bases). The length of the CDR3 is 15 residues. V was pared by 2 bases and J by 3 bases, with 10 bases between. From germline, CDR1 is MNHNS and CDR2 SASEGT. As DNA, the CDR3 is TGTGCCAGCAGTGAAAGAGGAGGGGACACCGGGGAGCTGTTTTTT. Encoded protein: CASSERGGDTGELFF.